These 25 T cell receptor beta chains originate from one sample sequenced in a study of blood T cells in healthy people across ages. A J-beta primer mix and a sample-barcoded 5' primer were used in a second PCR of about 7 to 12 cycles. In TCRdb, the 5' RACE reads were re-called with MiXCR into one record per CDR3 protein. The sample contains hundreds of thousands of distinct CDR3 sequences, around 31% of which appear only once. Sequenced material: blood. These TCRs come from a woman of 80 years or more in good health.

This clonotype appeared a few times. DNA for the CDR3: TGCAGTGCTAGAGGGCTTGGACAGGGGGTGCCTACTAATGAAAAACTGTTTTTT. It codes for CSARGLGQGVPTNEKLFF. This chain connects TRBV20-1 to TRBJ1-4; TRBD1 agrees at 10 bases. This CDR3 has 18 residues. CDR1 is DFQATT, CDR2 SNEGSKA, per germline (reference sequence). V lost 1 base, J lost 2 bases, and 10 bases stayed unmatched.

At least ten counts were recorded for this clonotype. The CDR3 spells CSVVPTGTYYGYTF. CDR3 coding DNA: TGCAGCGTTGTTCCAACCGGGACTTACTATGGCTACACCTTC. The J gene is TRBJ1-2, the V gene TRBV29-1; possible D gene TRBD1, 5 bases. Between the trimmed V and J ends, which lost 4 bases and 3 bases, there was a span of 15 bases. CDR1 is SQVTM and CDR2 is ANQGSEA in the germline V gene. The CDR3 is made up of 14 amino acids.

About this clonotype itself: This may stem from a read error, because a much larger clone lies one nucleotide away. DNA of the CDR3: TGTGCCAGCAGCTTAGTAGCAGGCCAAGAGACCCAGTTCTTC. This translates into CASSLVAGQETQFF. The chain couples TRBV7-2 to TRBJ2-1; D call uncertain. Trimming removed 1 base from V and 13 bases from J, with 17 bases in between. Germline V gene data show CDR1 as SGHTA and CDR2 as FQGNSA. CDR3 length: 14 amino acids.

This clonotype came up a few times. The chain recombines TRBV7-9 with TRBJ1-5; 11 nucleotides agree with TRBD1. The V gene end was trimmed by 1 base and the J gene end by 9 bases; junction bases not matched to a gene: 2. Germline CDR1 is SEHNR and CDR2 is FQNEAQ (reference sequence). The CDR3 has 14 residues. In DNA form, the CDR3 reads TGTGCCAGCAGCTTAGGGGGGACAGGGGGGCCCCAGCATTTT. Translation gives CASSLGGTGGPQHF.

This clonotype appeared many times. The chain links TRBV9 to TRBJ2-3, with D unclear. CDR3 length: 14 residues. Germline assignment: CDR1 SGDLS and CDR2 YYNGEE. The ends were cut back, 4 bases at V and 0 bases at J, with 9 bases in the middle. The CDR3 sequence: CASSHRWSTDTQYF. The CDR3 nucleotides read TGTGCCAGCAGCCATAGATGGAGCACAGATACGCAGTATTTT. Filled out from reference TRBV9 and TRBJ2-3, the complete variable domain reads DSGVTQTPKHLITATGQRVTLRCSPRSGDLSVYWYQQSLDQGLQFLIQYYNGEERAKGNILERFSAQQFPDLHSELNLSSLELGDSALYFCASSHRWSTDTQYFGPGTRLTVL.

This clonotype was observed at least ten times. This sequence joins TRBV6-6 and TRBJ2-4; 10 bases fit TRBD1. Germline V gene sequence: CDR1 MNHNY, CDR2 SVGAGI (reference sequence). Losses at the gene ends were 0 bases for V and 1 base for J; bases not matched to a gene: 3. The CDR3 length is 17 residues. Written as DNA, the CDR3 is TGTGCCAGCAGTTACTCTGGACAGGGGGGTGCCAAAAACATTCAGTACTTC. The encoded protein is CASSYSGQGGAKNIQYF.

This clonotype has ten or more counts. This sequence joins TRBV7-2 and TRBJ2-5; TRBD2 matches 8 bases. CDR3 length: 16 residues. The V segment lost 1 base and the J segment 6 bases; nucleotides outside the gene matches: 10. Germline assignment: CDR1 SGHTA and CDR2 FQGNSA. CDR3 nucleotides: TGTGCCAGCAGCTTAGTCGCCGGGACTAGTCTTCAGACCCAGTACTTC. Translated, it gives CASSLVAGTSLQTQYF.

This clonotype was detected only a few times. This chain uses TRBV30 with TRBJ2-7, with D possibly being TRBD2 (6 bases). Germline CDR1 and CDR2: GTSNPN and SVGIG (reference sequence). The CDR3 loop spans 14 amino acids. The V end lost 2 bases, the J end lost 6 bases, and 17 bases lay between the germline ends. This CDR3 reads CAWSLGGLAAEQYF. The DNA of the CDR3 is TGTGCCTGGAGTCTTGGGGGACTGGCGGCCGAGCAGTACTTC. The full variable domain, completed using reference TRBV30 and TRBJ2-7, is SQTIHQWPATLVQPVGSPLSLECTVEGTSNPNLYWYRQAAGRGLQLLFYSVGIGQISSEVPQNLSASRPQDRQFILSSKKLLLSDSGFYLCAWSLGGLAAEQYFGPGTRLTVT.

V and J are TRBV20-1 and TRBJ2-5; TRBD2 aligns across 7 bases. Germline-derived CDR1 and CDR2 are DFQATT and SNEGSKA (reference sequence). The J segment lost 4 bases and the V segment lost 3 bases, leaving 5 bases of the junction unmatched. This CDR3 region has 13 residues. Here the CDR3 reads CSARLPGGETQYF. The CDR3 DNA sequence: TGCAGTGCTAGGCTACCGGGAGGAGAGACCCAGTACTTC.

For the CDR3, the DNA is TGTGCCAGCAGCTTAGGGGGCACGTGGGGCTACACCTTC. Its translation: CASSLGGTWGYTF. V gene TRBV5-5 combines with J gene TRBJ1-2, with 7 nucleotides matching TRBD1. CDR3 length: 13 residues. In germline, CDR1 is SGHKS, CDR2 YYEKEE (reference sequence). The V segment lost 2 bases and the J segment 8 bases; nucleotides outside the gene matches: 6.

The J gene is TRBJ1-1, the V gene TRBV10-3; no firm D call. The CDR3 has 18 residues. Germline V gives CDR1 ENHRY, CDR2 SYGVKD. V was trimmed by 0 bases and J by 3 bases, leaving 20 bases between them. The CDR3 coding sequence is TGTGCCATCAGTGAGTCGGGCGGGAAAGGGTCTTTGTACACTGAAGCTTTCTTT. It codes for CAISESGGKGSLYTEAFF.

In DNA form, the CDR3 reads TGTGCCAGCAGTGACCTGCCCTTCAGGGGGCGTAATTCACCCCTCCACTTT. Amino acids: CASSDLPFRGRNSPLHF. The V gene is TRBV27, the J gene TRBJ1-6, with 8 bases fitting TRBD1. CDR3 size: 17 residues. CDR1 and CDR2 from the germline V gene are MNHEY and SMNVEV (reference sequence). Trimming cost V 5 bases and J 6 bases; bases outside gene matches: 12.

Details on this clonotype: A much larger clone lies a single base off, so this may be a read error. J is TRBJ2-7 and V is TRBV7-2; D might be TRBD2 (6 bases). V shed 3 bases and J shed 6 bases, with 12 bases lying between them. The CDR3 totals 13 residues. Germline V gives CDR1 SGHTA, CDR2 FQGNSA. Written as DNA, the CDR3 is TGTGCCAGCAGCTTTACTAGTAGCGGCGAGCAGTACTTC. This encodes CASSFTSSGEQYF.

This clonotype was found many times. The J gene is TRBJ2-7, the V gene TRBV5-1, with TRBD1 as a possible D gene (5 bases). This CDR3 region has 16 residues. Germline lookup yields CDR1 SGHRS and CDR2 YFSETQ. The V end was cut by 0 bases, the J end by 0 bases, with 13 bases between. CDR3 in DNA: TGCGCCAGCAGCTTGGGGGGCGGCGGAACCTCCTACGAGCAGTACTTC. Translating gives CASSLGGGGTSYEQYF.

The sample holds a few counts of this clonotype. The rearrangement uses TRBV5-1 and TRBJ1-6; no reliable D call. V was trimmed by 5 bases and J by 7 bases, leaving 13 bases between them. CDR1 SGHRS and CDR2 YFSETQ come from the germline V gene. CDR3 length: 14 amino acids. CDR3 protein: CASRGQGTNSPLHF. In DNA, the CDR3 is TGCGCCAGCAGAGGTCAAGGCACGAATTCACCCCTCCACTTT.

This clonotype occurred many times. The genes are TRBV7-9 and TRBJ2-1; 9 nucleotides agree with TRBD2. Trimming cost V 5 bases and J 2 bases; bases outside gene matches: 10. CDR1 SEHNR and CDR2 FQNEAQ come from the germline V gene (reference sequence). This CDR3 spans 17 amino acids. The CDR3 reads CASSPARGGGAYNEQFF. CDR3 nucleotide sequence: TGTGCCAGCAGCCCTGCTCGAGGCGGGGGGGCCTACAATGAGCAGTTCTTC.

The genes are TRBV5-1 and TRBJ2-5; a weak D match, TRBD1 (6 bases). Germline V gene sequence: CDR1 SGHRS, CDR2 YFSETQ. This CDR3 has 15 residues. V lost 0 bases, J lost 3 bases, and 12 bases lay in between. CDR3 residues: CASSLADRTKETQYF. The CDR3 nucleotides read TGCGCCAGCAGCTTGGCCGACAGGACCAAAGAGACCCAGTACTTC.

On this clonotype: A much larger clone sits a single nucleotide away, making a read error possible. The chain combines TRBV20-1 with TRBJ1-1; D might be TRBD1 (5 bases). Germline loops: CDR1 DFQATT, CDR2 SNEGSKA (reference sequence). CDR3 size: 13 residues. The CDR3 region has the DNA TGCAGTGCTAGTCTCTGGGGGAACACTGAAGTTTTCTTT. Its translation is CSASLWGNTEVFF.

The chain is built from TRBV11-3 and TRBJ2-5; weak D call: TRBD2 (6 bases). CDR3 length equals 15 residues. V dropped 2 bases and J dropped 2 bases, with 12 bases sitting between them. CDR1 is SGHNT, CDR2 YENEEA, per germline. The CDR3 sequence is CASSLRRGNQETQYF. Here the CDR3 DNA reads TGTGCCAGCAGCTTACGCCGGGGGAATCAAGAGACCCAGTACTTC.

Of note for this clonotype: This sequence may be a read error, since a much larger clone differs from it by one base. The CDR3 end shows no conserved phenylalanine or tryptophan, and so a read error is likely. The J gene is TRBJ1-6, the V gene TRBV20-1; possible D gene TRBD1, 5 bases. Germline-derived CDR1 and CDR2 are DFQATT and SNEGSKA (reference sequence). The CDR3 totals 15 residues. V gave up 3 bases and J gave up 8 bases, with 17 bases separating them. The CDR3 region has the DNA TGCAGTGCTAGTGACCACGGGGGAGGCTATTCACCCCTCCACTGT. Its protein product is CSASDHGGGYSPLHC.

There are many counts of this clonotype. V usage is TRBV28 and J usage is TRBJ2-7, with a weak D call TRBD2 (6 bases). V lost 2 bases to trimming and J lost 4 bases, with 9 bases between them. The CDR3 contains 13 residues. Looked up from germline, CDR1 is MDHEN and CDR2 is SYDVKM. This chain's CDR3 is CASSLAGPYEQYF. The CDR3 nucleotides read TGTGCCAGCAGTTTAGCGGGGCCATACGAGCAGTACTTC.

As concerns this clonotype: One base away lies a much larger clone, so this may be a sequencing read error. This sequence joins TRBV3-1 and TRBJ2-5; 12 bases are a match to TRBD2. Germline V CDR1 and CDR2: LGHDT, YNNKEL (reference sequence). The V segment lost 5 bases and the J segment 11 bases; nucleotides outside the gene matches: 21. This CDR3 has 18 residues. CDR3 nucleotides: TGTGCCAGCAGCGCGATGTTAACTAGCGGGGGGAATCCCTACGGGCAGTACTTC. Residues: CASSAMLTSGGNPYGQYF.

This clonotype was seen repeatedly, ten times or more. The CDR3 DNA sequence: TGTGCCAGCAGGTCCGGGGAGCTTAACTATGGCTACACCTTC. It encodes CASRSGELNYGYTF. The J gene is TRBJ1-2, the V gene TRBV27, with D hard to call. This CDR3 comprises 14 residues. Trimming removed 6 bases from V and 1 base from J, with 12 bases in between. Germline loops: CDR1 MNHEY, CDR2 SMNVEV (reference sequence).

This clonotype was seen at least ten times. The chain uses TRBV7-3 and TRBJ2-7; no reliable D call. CDR3 length: 15 residues. Between the trimmed V and J ends, which lost 2 bases and 5 bases, there was a span of 16 bases. Germline loops: CDR1 SGHTA, CDR2 FQGTGA. For the CDR3, the DNA is TGTGCCAGCAGCTTAGACCGAAGGGATAGGCACGAGCAGTACTTC. Protein sequence: CASSLDRRDRHEQYF.

The chain employs TRBV5-5 and TRBJ2-5, with a weak D call TRBD1 (7 bases). CDR3 length equals 15 residues. The V and J ends lost 0 bases and 5 bases respectively, with 14 bases between them. The germline V gene has CDR1 SGHKS and CDR2 YYEKEE (reference sequence). CDR3 amino acids: CASSLEPGGWETQYF. The CDR3 DNA follows: TGTGCCAGCAGCTTGGAGCCAGGGGGGTGGGAGACCCAGTACTTC.